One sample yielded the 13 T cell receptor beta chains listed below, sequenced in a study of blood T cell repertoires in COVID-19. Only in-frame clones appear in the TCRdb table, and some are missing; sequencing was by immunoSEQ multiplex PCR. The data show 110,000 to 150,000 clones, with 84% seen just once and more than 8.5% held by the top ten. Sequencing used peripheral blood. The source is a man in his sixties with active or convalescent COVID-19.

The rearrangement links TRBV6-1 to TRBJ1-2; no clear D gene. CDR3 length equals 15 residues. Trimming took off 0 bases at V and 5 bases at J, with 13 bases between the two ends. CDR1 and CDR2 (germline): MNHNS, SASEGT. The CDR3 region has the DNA TGTGCCAGCAGTGAAGCCGCCACCGCCCTATATGGCTACACCTTC. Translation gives CASSEAATALYGYTF.

DNA of the CDR3: TGTGCCAGTTCCCCCTTTTCCGGGACTAGCGGGAAAGAGGCGAGCACAGATACGCAGTATTTT. It translates to CASSPFSGTSGKEASTDTQYF. This rearrangement joins TRBV19 to TRBJ2-3; 13 bases map to TRBD2. Germline CDR1 LNHDA, CDR2 SQIVND (reference sequence). The J segment lost 0 bases and the V segment lost 8 bases, leaving 20 bases of the junction unmatched. This CDR3 comprises 21 residues.

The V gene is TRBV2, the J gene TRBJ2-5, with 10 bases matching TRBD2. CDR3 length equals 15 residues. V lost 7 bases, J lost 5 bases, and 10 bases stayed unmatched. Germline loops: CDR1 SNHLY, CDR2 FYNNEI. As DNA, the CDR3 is TGTGCCAGCAACGATGGGCTAGCGGGAGTGGAGACCCAGTACTTC. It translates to CASNDGLAGVETQYF.

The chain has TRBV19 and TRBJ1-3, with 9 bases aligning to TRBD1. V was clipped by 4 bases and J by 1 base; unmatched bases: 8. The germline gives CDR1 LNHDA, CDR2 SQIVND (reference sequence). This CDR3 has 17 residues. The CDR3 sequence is CASSTGGQGLSGNTIYF. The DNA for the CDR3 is TGTGCCAGTAGTACCGGGGGACAGGGATTATCTGGAAACACCATATATTTT.

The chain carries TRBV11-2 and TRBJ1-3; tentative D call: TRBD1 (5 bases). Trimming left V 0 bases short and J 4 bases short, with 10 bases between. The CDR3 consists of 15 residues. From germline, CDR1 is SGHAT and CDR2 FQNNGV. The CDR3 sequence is CASSLDFGQGNTIYF. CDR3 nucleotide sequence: TGTGCCAGCAGCTTAGATTTCGGACAAGGAAACACCATATATTTT.

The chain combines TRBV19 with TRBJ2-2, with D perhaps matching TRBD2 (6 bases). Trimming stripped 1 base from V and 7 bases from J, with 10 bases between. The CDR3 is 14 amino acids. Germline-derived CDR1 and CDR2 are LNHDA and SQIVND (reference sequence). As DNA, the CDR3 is TGTGCCAGTAGTATAGGGGGGGTTGGCGGGGAGCTGTTTTTT. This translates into CASSIGGVGGELFF.

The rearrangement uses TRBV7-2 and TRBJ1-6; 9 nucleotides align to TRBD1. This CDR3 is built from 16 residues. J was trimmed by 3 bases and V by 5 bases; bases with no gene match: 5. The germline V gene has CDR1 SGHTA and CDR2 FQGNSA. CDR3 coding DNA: TGTGCCAGCAGCCCTATGACAGGGGGCTATAATTCACCCCTCCACTTT. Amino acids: CASSPMTGGYNSPLHF.

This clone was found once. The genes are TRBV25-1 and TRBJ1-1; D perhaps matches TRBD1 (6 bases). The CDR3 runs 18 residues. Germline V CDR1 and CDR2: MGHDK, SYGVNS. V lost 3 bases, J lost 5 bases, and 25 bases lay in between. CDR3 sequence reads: CASSDLEARFTGITEAFF. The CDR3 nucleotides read TGTGCCAGCAGTGATCTTGAGGCCCGCTTTACAGGGATTACTGAAGCTTTCTTT.

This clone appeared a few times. For the CDR3, the DNA is TGTGCCTGGAGTGTACGGAGGAGTCTCGGCACTGCCACGGCTTTCTTT. Its translation is CAWSVRRSLGTATAFF. This sequence joins TRBV30 and TRBJ1-1, with D uncertain. In germline, CDR1 is GTSNPN, CDR2 SVGIG (reference sequence). The CDR3 totals 16 residues. Between the trimmed V and J ends, which lost 0 bases and 11 bases, there was a span of 25 bases.

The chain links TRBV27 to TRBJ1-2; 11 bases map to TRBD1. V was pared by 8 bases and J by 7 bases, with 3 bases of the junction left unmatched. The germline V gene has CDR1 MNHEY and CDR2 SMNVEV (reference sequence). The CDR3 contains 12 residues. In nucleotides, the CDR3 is TGTGCCAGCGGACAGGGGGCGCTTGGCTACACCTTC. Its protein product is CASGQGALGYTF.

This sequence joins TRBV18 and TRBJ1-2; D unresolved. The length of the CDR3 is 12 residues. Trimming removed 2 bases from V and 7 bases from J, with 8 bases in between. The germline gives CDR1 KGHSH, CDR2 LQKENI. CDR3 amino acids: CASSPSGSGYTF. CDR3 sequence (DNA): TGTGCCAGCTCACCATCGGGTTCTGGCTACACCTTC.

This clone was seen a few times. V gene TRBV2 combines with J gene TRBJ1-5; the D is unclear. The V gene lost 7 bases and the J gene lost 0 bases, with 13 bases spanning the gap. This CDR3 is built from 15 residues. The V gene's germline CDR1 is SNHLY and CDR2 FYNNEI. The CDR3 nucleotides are TGTGCCAGCACCGGGTTGGTCTCTAGCAATCAGCCCCAGCATTTT. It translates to CASTGLVSSNQPQHF.

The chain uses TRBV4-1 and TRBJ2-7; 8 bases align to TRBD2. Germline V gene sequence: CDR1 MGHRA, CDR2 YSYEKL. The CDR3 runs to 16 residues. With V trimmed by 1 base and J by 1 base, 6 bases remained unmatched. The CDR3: CASSQVVGGGSYEQYF. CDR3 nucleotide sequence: TGCGCCAGCAGCCAAGTAGTGGGCGGGGGGTCCTACGAGCAGTACTTC.